The rows below give T cell receptor beta chains drawn from one sample of a study of blood T cell repertoires in COVID-19. Libraries were prepared by immunoSEQ multiplex PCR; TCRdb keeps only in-frame clonotypes and omits some of them. The sample contains 240,000 or so clones, about 80% of which appear only once. The sequencing sample was made of peripheral blood. These receptors were collected from a woman of 80 years or more with acute or convalescent COVID-19. CDR3s include the opening cysteine and the closing phenylalanine or tryptophan. A D gene is named only where the DNA matches it firmly. Clone size is stated in some rows and not others, as once, few, many or a class when expanded.

d_call j_call clone_size v_call cdr3_aa cdr3_nt
NA TRBJ1-3 NA TRBV6-4 CASSDSREGESGNTIYF TGTGCCAGCAGTGACTCGAGGGAAGGAGAATCTGGAAACACCATATATTTT
TRBD2 TRBJ2-1 NA TRBV5-1 CASSDGTSMNEQFF TGCGCCAGCAGCGACGGGACTAGCATGAATGAGCAGTTCTTC
TRBD1 TRBJ2-3 NA TRBV2 CASSERQGADTQYF TGTGCCAGCAGTGAACGACAGGGGGCAGATACGCAGTATTTT
TRBD1 TRBJ1-4 NA TRBV27 CASGRQGLIEKLFF TGTGCCAGTGGCCGACAGGGCCTGATAGAAAAACTGTTTTTT
TRBD1 TRBJ1-2 NA TRBV2 CASAWTGADPYGYTF TGTGCCAGCGCCTGGACAGGGGCGGACCCCTATGGCTACACCTTC
TRBD1 TRBJ1-1 NA TRBV6-5 CASSLKTGANTEAFF TGTGCCAGCAGCTTAAAGACAGGGGCGAACACTGAAGCTTTCTTT
NA TRBJ2-7 NA TRBV12-3/TRBV12-4 CASSLGGPNEQYF TGTGCCAGCAGTTTGGGGGGACCCAACGAGCAGTACTTC
NA TRBJ1-4 NA TRBV19 CASRSATNEKLFF TGTGCCAGTAGGTCCGCAACTAATGAAAAACTGTTTTTT
NA TRBJ1-1 NA TRBV5-3 CARSPAGVETEAFF TGTGCCAGAAGCCCTGCCGGCGTGGAGACTGAAGCTTTCTTT
TRBD1 TRBJ2-1 NA TRBV7-8 CASSPRTGQVFEQFF TGTGCCAGCAGCCCAAGAACGGGACAGGTTTTTGAGCAGTTCTTC
NA TRBJ2-2 NA TRBV28 CASSTSGFNTGELFF TGTGCCAGCAGTACCAGCGGGTTTAACACCGGGGAGCTGTTTTTT
NA TRBJ2-2 NA TRBV28 CATLNGELFF TGTGCCACCCTTAATGGGGAGCTGTTTTTT
NA TRBJ1-1 NA TRBV12-5 CASGLDARGTEAFF TGTGCTAGTGGTTTGGACGCGAGGGGGACTGAAGCTTTCTTT
NA TRBJ2-1 NA TRBV2 CASRSDSPANEQFF TGTGCCAGCAGATCGGACAGCCCCGCCAATGAGCAGTTCTTC
TRBD1 TRBJ1-1 NA TRBV28 CASSWGTANTEAFF TGTGCCAGCAGTTGGGGGACAGCGAACACTGAAGCTTTCTTT
NA TRBJ2-7 NA TRBV6-5 CASSRGFGEQYF TGTGCCAGCAGTAGGGGATTTGGGGAGCAGTACTTC
NA TRBJ2-7 once TRBV5-1 CASSLRENYEQYF TGCGCCAGCAGCTTGAGAGAAAACTACGAGCAGTACTTC
NA TRBJ1-2 NA TRBV19 CASSTKQDLGYTF TGTGCCAGTAGTACGAAGCAGGACTTGGGCTACACCTTC
TRBD2 TRBJ2-3 NA TRBV3-1/TRBV3-2 CASSQTSGGARDTQYF TGTGCCAGCAGCCAGACTAGCGGGGGGGCCCGAGATACGCAGTATTTT
NA TRBJ1-2 NA TRBV28 CASSLRQGNYGYTF TGTGCCAGCAGTTTAAGGCAGGGGAACTATGGCTACACCTTC
TRBD2 TRBJ2-1 NA TRBV5-1 CASSSQLAGGNREQFF TGCGCCAGCAGCTCCCAACTAGCGGGGGGGAATCGTGAGCAGTTCTTC
TRBD1 TRBJ1-2 NA TRBV5-6 CASSEPGQGPHGYTF TGTGCCAGCAGTGAGCCGGGACAGGGTCCCCATGGCTACACCTTC
NA TRBJ2-3 NA TRBV11-3 CASSLGSAGKNGDTQYF TGTGCCAGCAGCTTAGGGTCGGCAGGGAAAAACGGAGATACGCAGTATTTT
TRBD1 TRBJ1-2 NA TRBV2 CASSPGGYYGYTF TGTGCCAGCAGCCCAGGGGGTTACTATGGCTACACCTTC
NA TRBJ1-6 few TRBV2 CASGRGGLLNSPLHF TGTGCCAGTGGCCGGGGGGGGCTACTTAATTCACCCCTCCACTTT
NA TRBJ1-6 NA TRBV5-1 CASSLLQGGSPLHF TGCGCCAGCAGCTTGCTACAGGGTGGATCACCCCTCCACTTT
NA TRBJ2-7 once TRBV18 CASSPQGPYEQYF TGTGCCAGCTCACCACAGGGGCCCTACGAGCAGTACTTC
NA TRBJ1-1 many TRBV3-1/TRBV3-2 CASSRETGWTEAFF TGTGCCAGCAGCCGCGAGACGGGGTGGACTGAAGCTTTCTTT
NA TRBJ1-3 NA TRBV7-8 CASSLGGQGNTIYF TGTGCCAGCAGCTTAGGGGGGCAGGGAAACACCATATATTTT
NA TRBJ1-6 NA TRBV3-1/TRBV3-2 CASSQDSGKSPLHF TGTGCCAGCAGCCAAGACTCAGGGAAATCACCCCTCCACTTT
NA TRBJ1-5 NA TRBV3-1/TRBV3-2 CASSQGLFSNQPQHF TGTGCCAGCAGCCAAGGACTGTTTAGCAATCAGCCCCAGCATTTT
TRBD1 TRBJ1-3 NA TRBV10-3 CAISVGTGGNTIYF TGTGCCATCAGTGTCGGGACAGGAGGAAACACCATATATTTT
TRBD1 TRBJ1-1 NA TRBV2 CASRTGWTEAFF TGTGCCAGCAGGACAGGGTGGACTGAAGCTTTCTTT
NA TRBJ1-1 few TRBV7-3 CASSREMNTEAFF TGTGCCAGCTCGAGGGAAATGAACACTGAAGCTTTCTTT
NA TRBJ2-6 once TRBV5-1 CASSLGLLSGANVLTF TGCGCCAGCAGCTTGGGACTGCTCTCTGGGGCCAACGTCCTGACTTTC
NA TRBJ1-5 NA TRBV19 CASSRDTYQPQHF TGTGCCAGTTCTCGGGACACTTATCAGCCCCAGCATTTT
TRBD1 TRBJ1-3 NA TRBV5-1 CASSRDRASGNTIYF TGCGCCAGCAGCAGGGACAGGGCCTCTGGAAACACCATATATTTT